One and the same sample provided the 32 T cell receptor beta chains below, sequenced in a study of blood T cell repertoires in COVID-19. The protocol was immunoSEQ multiplex PCR, while the TCRdb copy is restricted to in-frame clones and leaves out a portion. The sample lists fewer than 200,000 clones, roughly 89% occurring once. Sequencing was carried out using PBMCs or T cells enriched from blood (not recorded which). These receptor sequences come from a woman in her 30s who had been exposed to COVID-19.

The chain uses TRBV25-1 and TRBJ1-4; 7 bases match TRBD1. V lost 6 bases, J lost 0 bases, and 4 bases stayed unmatched. Germline values: CDR1 MGHDK, CDR2 SYGVNS. CDR3 length equals 15 residues. CDR3 DNA sequence: TGTGCCAGCAGCGGGACAGTCCCAACTAATGAAAAACTGTTTTTT. Its protein is CASSGTVPTNEKLFF. The variable domain in full, with the rest retrieved from reference TRBV25-1 and TRBJ1-4, is EADIYQTPRYLVIGTGKKITLECSQTMGHDKMYWYQQDPGMELHLIHYSYGVNSTEKGDLSSESTVSRIRTEHFPLTLESARPSHTSQYLCASSGTVPTNEKLFFGSGTQLSVL.

V usage is TRBV5-1 and J usage is TRBJ1-1, with D possibly matching TRBD1 (5 bases). The V end was cut by 5 bases, the J end by 3 bases, with 11 bases between. In germline, CDR1 is SGHRS, CDR2 YFSETQ. The CDR3 has 13 amino acids. Written as DNA, the CDR3 is TGCGCCAGCAGATACGGGGGGGACACTGAAGCTTTCTTT. Translation gives CASRYGGDTEAFF.

The chain combines TRBV29-1 with TRBJ2-3, with D possibly TRBD2 on 6 matching bases. Germline V lookup: CDR1 SQVTM, CDR2 ANQGSEA. CDR3 length: 15 residues. Trimming shortened V by 6 bases and J by 1 base, and 17 bases separated the two germline ends. The CDR3 DNA follows: TGCAGCGTAACGGGGCTCGGAGGGGGCACAGATACGCAGTATTTT. The encoded protein is CSVTGLGGGTDTQYF.

This clone came up once. The V gene is TRBV6-5, the J gene TRBJ2-1; TRBD1 matches 9 bases. Germline V gene sequence: CDR1 MNHEY, CDR2 SVGAGI. The length of the CDR3 is 16 residues. Germline trimming cut 4 bases from V and 8 bases from J; bases unmatched to any gene: 12. CDR3 in DNA: TGTGCCAGCAGTTCCACCCGGACAGGGGTGCTCGATGAGCAGTTCTTC. Protein product: CASSSTRTGVLDEQFF.

This clone was counted between two and nine times. The chain joins TRBV7-8 to TRBJ1-1, with 7 positions matching TRBD1. Germline V gene sequence: CDR1 SGHVS, CDR2 FQNEAQ. J lost 5 bases, V lost 5 bases, and 5 bases had no gene match. The CDR3 is 13 residues long. The CDR3 DNA reads TGTGCCAGCAGCCGGGACAGTGGGACTGAAGCTTTCTTT. The encoded protein is CASSRDSGTEAFF.

This chain links TRBV27 with TRBJ2-1, with D unclear. V gave up 5 bases and J gave up 6 bases, with 11 bases separating them. The germline V gene encodes CDR1 MNHEY and CDR2 SMNVEV (reference sequence). The CDR3 is made up of 13 amino acids. The chain's CDR3 is CASSMGYPNEQFF. The DNA of the CDR3 is TGTGCCAGCAGTATGGGCTATCCCAATGAGCAGTTCTTC.

The V call is TRBV7-9, the J call TRBJ2-2; D perhaps matches TRBD1 (6 bases). The CDR3 runs to 18 residues. The ends were cut back, 5 bases at V and 7 bases at J, with 26 bases in the middle. Germline CDR1 is SEHNR and CDR2 is FQNEAQ (reference sequence). The chain's CDR3 is CASSPHPRGWIAVGELFF. For the CDR3, the DNA is TGTGCCAGCAGCCCACACCCGAGGGGGTGGATCGCTGTCGGGGAGCTGTTTTTT.

The chain carries TRBV29-1 and TRBJ1-2, with D maybe TRBD1 (5 bases). CDR3 length: 14 amino acids. V was trimmed by 5 bases and J by 3 bases, leaving 16 bases between them. In germline, CDR1 is SQVTM, CDR2 ANQGSEA. The CDR3 region is CSVRTGSWDYGYTF. The DNA of the CDR3 is TGCAGCGTTCGTACAGGTTCCTGGGACTATGGCTACACCTTC.

The genes are TRBV14 and TRBJ2-3; a weak D match, TRBD2 (6 bases). V dropped 2 bases and J dropped 0 bases, with 12 bases sitting between them. The CDR3 loop spans 16 amino acids. Germline CDR1 SGHDN, CDR2 FVKESK. CDR3 sequence: CASSQLRDSSTDTQYF. CDR3 nucleotides: TGTGCCAGCAGCCAACTCCGGGACTCAAGCACAGATACGCAGTATTTT. The variable domain in full, completed from reference TRBV14 and TRBJ2-3, reads EAGVTQFPSHSVIEKGQTVTLRCDPISGHDNLYWYRRVMGKEIKFLLHFVKESKQDESGMPNNRFLAERTGGTYSTLKVQPAELEDSGVYFCASSQLRDSSTDTQYFGPGTRLTVL.

The chain uses TRBV12-3 or TRBV12-4 and TRBJ1-1, with D unresolved. Trimming stripped 3 bases from V and 6 bases from J, with 8 bases between. The CDR3 sequence is 12 residues long. Here the CDR3 DNA reads TGTGCCAGCAGTTTGGAGGTCCCTGAAGCTTTCTTT. Translating gives CASSLEVPEAFF.

The chain uses TRBV7-3 and TRBJ2-2; the D gene is possibly TRBD2 (5 bases). The V gene's germline CDR1 is SGHTA and CDR2 FQGTGA. The length of the CDR3 is 16 residues. V dropped 5 bases and J dropped 6 bases, with 19 bases sitting between them. CDR3 DNA: TGTGCCAGCAGCCCCTCAGAAGCGGAGGAGTCCGGGGAGCTGTTTTTT. It is translated as CASSPSEAEESGELFF.

The chain has TRBV27 and TRBJ2-3, with TRBD2 matching 10 bases. The CDR3 runs to 14 residues. Looked up from germline, CDR1 is MNHEY and CDR2 is SMNVEV (reference sequence). V trimming: 3 bases; J trimming: 5 bases; junction bases outside the gene matches: 2. CDR3 nucleotides: TGTGCCAGCAGTTTGGGACTAGCGAGAGATACGCAGTATTTT. It is translated as CASSLGLARDTQYF.

The genes are TRBV9 and TRBJ2-7, with TRBD1 matching 10 bases. This CDR3 comprises 15 residues. CDR1 and CDR2 from the germline V gene are SGDLS and YYNGEE. V was clipped by 0 bases and J by 7 bases; unmatched bases: 7. Here the CDR3 reads CASSVVGQGMGEQYF. The CDR3, as DNA: TGTGCCAGCAGCGTAGTGGGACAGGGGATGGGGGAGCAGTACTTC.

The chain employs TRBV5-1 and TRBJ2-1, with a tentative D call TRBD2 (6 bases). The germline CDR1 and CDR2 sequences are SGHRS and YFSETQ. This CDR3 has 12 amino acids. The V and J ends lost 3 bases and 12 bases respectively, with 13 bases between them. The CDR3 bases are TGCGCCAGCAGCTCGGAGGGCGGATGGCAGTTCTTC. Protein: CASSSEGGWQFF.

This rearrangement joins TRBV5-1 to TRBJ2-3; 9 bases map to TRBD1. After removal of 0 bases from V and 4 bases from J, the junction contained 3 bases not matched to a gene. The CDR3 contains 15 residues. Germline V gene lookup returns CDR1 SGHRS and CDR2 YFSETQ. The CDR3 loop is CASSLAGDRADTQYF. For the CDR3, the DNA is TGCGCCAGCAGCTTGGCGGGGGACAGGGCAGATACGCAGTATTTT.

The J gene is TRBJ1-2, the V gene TRBV18; perhaps TRBD1 as D (5 bases). Germline values: CDR1 KGHSH, CDR2 LQKENI. Trimming shortened V by 3 bases and J by 3 bases, and 8 bases separated the two germline ends. The length of the CDR3 is 13 residues. CDR3 sequence: CASSPQGDYGYTF. The CDR3 DNA is TGTGCCAGCTCACCCCAAGGGGACTATGGCTACACCTTC.

V gene TRBV7-2 combines with J gene TRBJ2-7; TRBD2 matches at 7 bases. CDR3 length: 16 amino acids. V was pared by 6 bases and J by 2 bases, with 13 bases of the junction left unmatched. Germline loops: CDR1 SGHTA, CDR2 FQGNSA. The CDR3 protein is CASSIGEAGRPYEQYF. CDR3 nucleotide sequence: TGTGCCAGCAGTATAGGTGAAGCGGGGCGGCCCTACGAGCAGTACTTC.

The V gene is TRBV4-2, the J gene TRBJ2-5, with TRBD2 matching over 8 bases. The CDR3 has 14 amino acids. The germline V gene encodes CDR1 LGHNA and CDR2 YNFKEQ. The ends lost 4 bases at V and 2 bases at J; junction bases unmatched: 3. CDR3 sequence reads: CASSLLAGQETQYF. The CDR3 DNA reads TGTGCCAGCAGCCTCTTAGCGGGGCAAGAGACCCAGTACTTC.

This chain links TRBV7-9 with TRBJ1-1; 7 bases match TRBD1. This CDR3 has 15 amino acids. J was trimmed by 0 bases and V by 4 bases; bases with no gene match: 5. From germline, CDR1 is SEHNR and CDR2 FQNEAQ (reference sequence). The CDR3 nucleotides are TGTGCCAGCAGCTCGGGACAGACCATGAACACTGAAGCTTTCTTT. Translation gives CASSSGQTMNTEAFF.

The rearrangement uses TRBV23-1 and TRBJ2-7, with D perhaps TRBD2 (5 bases). TRBV23-1 is assigned to the ORF class and has an uncertain function. Deletions cut 0 bases from V and 3 bases from J, with 12 bases between. The CDR3 runs 15 residues. The CDR3 sequence is CASSQSIPGDYEQYF. The CDR3 DNA reads TGCGCCAGCAGTCAATCGATCCCCGGGGACTACGAGCAGTACTTC.

This sequence joins TRBV29-1 and TRBJ2-3; unclear D gene. V shed 0 bases and J shed 5 bases, with 9 bases lying between them. The germline V gene has CDR1 SQVTM and CDR2 ANQGSEA. The CDR3 contains 13 residues. CDR3 bases: TGCAGCGTTGAAGATCAGGTAGGAGATACGCAGTATTTT. This gives the protein CSVEDQVGDTQYF.

The chain is built from TRBV19 and TRBJ1-2, with 9 bases matching TRBD1. After removal of 5 bases from V and 4 bases from J, the junction contained 5 bases not matched to a gene. This CDR3 region has 14 residues. Germline-derived CDR1 and CDR2 are LNHDA and SQIVND (reference sequence). The CDR3 is CASSYRGQGYGYTF. The CDR3 DNA sequence: TGTGCCAGTAGTTACAGGGGGCAAGGCTATGGCTACACCTTC.

This clone has only a few counts. The rearrangement links TRBV7-9 to TRBJ1-6; 10 positions agree with TRBD1. V gave up 5 bases and J gave up 7 bases; unmatched junction bases: 11. Germline CDR1 and CDR2: SEHNR and FQNEAQ (reference sequence). This CDR3 is 17 amino acids long. This CDR3 is CASSPSATGQGNSPLHF. Written as DNA, the CDR3 is TGTGCCAGCAGCCCGTCAGCGACGGGACAGGGGAATTCACCCCTCCACTTT.

The gene calls are TRBV3-1 (or the pseudogene TRBV3-2) and TRBJ1-4; D unresolved. Trimming stripped 0 bases from V and 7 bases from J, with 15 bases between. The germline V gene has CDR1 LGHDT and CDR2 YNNKEL (reference sequence). The CDR3 spans 16 residues. The CDR3 bases are TGTGCCAGCAGCCAAGACCAAATTGCTTCGGGTGAAAAACTGTTTTTT. Its protein is CASSQDQIASGEKLFF.

V usage is TRBV12-3 or TRBV12-4 and J usage is TRBJ1-5, with D possibly being TRBD1 (6 bases). The CDR3 has 13 residues. V was shortened by 6 bases and J by 5 bases, with 11 bases between the two germline ends. The CDR3 reads CASSGQLHQPQHF. Written as DNA, the CDR3 is TGTGCCAGCAGCGGACAGCTTCATCAGCCCCAGCATTTT.

This clone was detected only a few times. In nucleotides, the CDR3 is TGTGCCAGCAGCCGAACAGATTACAATGAGCAGTTCTTC. Protein product: CASSRTDYNEQFF. The chain recombines TRBV5-4 with TRBJ2-1; D is undetermined. The CDR3 is made up of 13 amino acids. Trimming shortened V by 4 bases and J by 4 bases, and 9 bases separated the two germline ends. In germline, CDR1 is SGHNT, CDR2 YYREEE (reference sequence).

This chain joins TRBV13 and TRBJ1-1; D perhaps matches TRBD1 (6 bases). Germline V gene sequence: CDR1 PRHDT, CDR2 FYEKMQ (reference sequence). The CDR3 covers 15 residues. Trimming cost V 5 bases and J 0 bases, with 13 bases left between them. CDR3 sequence: CASSPPGELNTEAFF. The CDR3, as DNA: TGTGCCAGCAGCCCGCCAGGGGAATTGAACACTGAAGCTTTCTTT.

The chain couples TRBV29-1 to TRBJ1-2; a weak D match, TRBD1 (6 bases). Germline values: CDR1 SQVTM, CDR2 ANQGSEA. Trimming took off 3 bases at V and 2 bases at J, with 7 bases between the two ends. This CDR3 contains 12 residues. CDR3 in amino acids: CSVDTGNYGYTF. The CDR3 DNA sequence: TGCAGCGTTGATACAGGGAACTATGGCTACACCTTC.

The rearrangement uses TRBV5-6 and TRBJ1-5; 7 bases align to TRBD1. Germline V lookup: CDR1 SGHDT, CDR2 YYEEEE. V dropped 2 bases and J dropped 4; count of bases not matched to a gene: 6. This CDR3 contains 15 residues. The CDR3 DNA sequence: TGTGCCAGCAGCTTCAGGGGGGACCCTAATCAGCCCCAGCATTTT. Protein sequence: CASSFRGDPNQPQHF. The entire variable domain, with the rest obtained from reference TRBV5-6 and TRBJ1-5, is as follows: DAGVTQSPTHLIKTRGQQVTLRCSPKSGHDTVSWYQQALGQGPQFIFQYYEEEERQRGNFPDRFSGHQFPNYSSELNVNALLLGDSALYLCASSFRGDPNQPQHFGDGTRLSIL.

The table lists this clone with a count of one. The chain links TRBV7-8 to TRBJ1-2; 7 positions match TRBD1. The CDR3 extends over 14 amino acids. V lost 1 base to trimming and J lost 5 bases; unmatched junction nucleotides: 4. CDR1 and CDR2 (germline): SGHVS, FQNEAQ. This CDR3 reads CASSLGQGRYGYTF. CDR3 in DNA: TGTGCCAGCAGCTTAGGACAGGGACGATATGGCTACACCTTC.

This clone was detected a few times. The chain links TRBV10-3 to TRBJ1-2, with 7 bases that match TRBD1. Germline V CDR1 and CDR2: ENHRY, SYGVKD. The CDR3 has 11 amino acids. Trimming at V came to 4 bases and at J to 14 bases, leaving 7 bases not matched to a gene. The chain's CDR3 is CAISAGDRDTF. In DNA form, the CDR3 reads TGTGCCATCAGTGCTGGAGACAGGGATACCTTC.

The genes are TRBV2 and TRBJ1-2, with 7 positions matching TRBD1. V trimming: 0 bases; J trimming: 4 bases; junction bases outside the gene matches: 2. There are 14 residues in the CDR3. The germline V gene has CDR1 SNHLY and CDR2 FYNNEI. This CDR3 reads CASSEATGAYGYTF. The CDR3 nucleotides read TGTGCCAGCAGTGAAGCCACAGGGGCCTATGGCTACACCTTC.